This section outlines one TCR beta chain sequence together with its context. The target antigen is unknown. The ends lost 3 bases at V and 0 bases at J; junction bases unmatched: 10. Per the germline V gene, CDR1 is DFQATT and CDR2 is SNEGSKA (reference sequence). This CDR3 contains 19 residues. These data are taken from a study of T-cell memory formation after mild COVID-19. Broader study findings: Clones that contracted from day 15 to 85 had balanced CD4/CD8; later expanders were CD4+ biased.

TCRdb reprocessed the 5' RACE reads with MiXCR, giving one entry per CDR3 protein. Of roughly 510,000 distinct CDR3 sequences in the sample, 15% to 20% were seen once. Sequenced: PBMCs or a T cell subset sorted from them (not recorded which). The origin of this receptor is an adult woman who had mild COVID-19 (a few samples of this study predate the infection). Cell type and time point are not known. V gene TRBV20-1 combines with J gene TRBJ2-3; TRBD2 matches at 15 bases. The CDR3 loop reads CSARTGLAGGTTSTDTQYF. CDR3 DNA sequence: TGCAGTGCTAGGACGGGACTAGCGGGAGGTACAACGAGCACAGATACGCAGTATTTT.